This TCR beta chain was observed in a study of memory CD4+ T cells and cytomegalovirus serostatus. The sort gate was single viable CD3+CD4+CD8-CD45RO+ cells for memory CD4+ T cells. Assay used: immunoSEQ multiplex PCR; TCRdb lists only in-frame clones, some missing. The sample has around 50,000 clones; approximately 78% are singletons. The length of the CDR3 is 14 residues. V shed 5 bases and J 7 bases; nucleotides not matched to a gene: 5. Germline CDR1 reads ENHRY; CDR2 reads SYGVKD. The chain is built from TRBV10-3 and TRBJ1-4, with TRBD1 matching 9 bases. This TCR came from an adult in good health and CMV-seronegative. The sequenced material came from memory CD4+ T cells from blood. In nucleotides, the CDR3 is TGTGCCATCAGTCGACCGGGACAGGGTGAAAAACTGTTTTTT. Its protein product is CAISRPGQGEKLFF.